The 11 T cell receptor beta chains below come from one sample, sequenced in a study of T cells expressing NK-cell markers. TCRdb reworked the 5' RACE reads into one entry per CDR3 protein, no DNA. This sample's table reports some 150,000 distinct CDR3 sequences. Sequences were obtained from blood T cells: a sorted CD56 or NKG2C T cell subset, CD4+ or CD8+ T cells, or bulk PBMC T cells (not recorded which). The receptors here all came from a man between 18 and 35 years old in good health.

This sequence joins TRBV28 and TRBJ1-5; the TCRdb D gene call, TRBD1, has no DNA to confirm it. The CDR3 extends over 15 amino acids. The germline V gene encodes CDR1 MDHEN and CDR2 SYDVKM. CDR3 in amino acids: CASSPTGFLNQPQHF.

The chain carries TRBV5-6 and TRBJ2-7; as DNA is missing, the TRBD1 call by TCRdb cannot be tested. The CDR3 is 15 amino acids. Germline V gives CDR1 SGHDT, CDR2 YYEEEE. The chain's CDR3 is CASSFRQAGVYEQYF.

The chain recombines TRBV11-2 with TRBJ2-1; the TRBD1 assignment by TCRdb is unverifiable without DNA. CDR1 is SGHAT and CDR2 is FQNNGV in the germline V gene. There are 15 residues in the CDR3. The CDR3 sequence is CASSFRAGGYNEQFF.

The chain uses TRBV5-6 and TRBJ2-7; TCRdb gives TRBD2 as the D gene, but with no DNA this cannot be confirmed. The CDR3 contains 14 residues. Germline V lookup: CDR1 SGHDT, CDR2 YYEEEE. The CDR3 region is CASSYQGPAYEQYF.

The rearrangement links TRBV29-1 to TRBJ2-2; TCRdb picks TRBD2, but there is no DNA to check that call. The CDR3 covers 16 residues. Germline V gene sequence: CDR1 SQVTM, CDR2 ANQGSEA. Here the CDR3 reads CSVEATSGRNTGELFF.

CDR3 region: CASSLDLAGETQETQYF. This chain connects TRBV5-1 to TRBJ2-5; TCRdb picks TRBD2, but there is no DNA to check that call. Germline CDR1 and CDR2: SGHRS and YFSETQ. This CDR3 comprises 17 residues.

The V gene is TRBV27, the J gene TRBJ2-5; TCRdb reports TRBD2, a call that lacks DNA to check it against. Germline V gives CDR1 MNHEY, CDR2 SMNVEV (reference sequence). The CDR3 loop spans 14 amino acids. The CDR3 is CASSLTSLRETQYF.

The chain joins TRBV14 to TRBJ2-7. CDR3 length: 12 residues. Germline CDR1 and CDR2: SGHDN and FVKESK. The CDR3 protein is CASSQAHYEQYF.

The chain couples TRBV12-5 to TRBJ2-7; lacking DNA, the TRBD1 call made by TCRdb goes unchecked. This CDR3 is built from 19 residues. In germline, CDR1 is LGHNT, CDR2 FRNRAP. CDR3 protein: CASGLRVPGQGSFPYEQYF.

This chain links TRBV28 with TRBJ1-1; TCRdb returns TRBD1, unconfirmable since there is no DNA. The CDR3 loop spans 13 amino acids. Germline loops: CDR1 MDHEN, CDR2 SYDVKM. The CDR3 spells CASRKTGWAEAFF.

The genes are TRBV5-1 and TRBJ2-3; without DNA, the TCRdb call of TRBD2 cannot be checked. This CDR3 has 16 residues. From germline, CDR1 is SGHRS and CDR2 YFSETQ. The CDR3: CASSLTSLTSTDTQYF.